The clone carrying this T cell receptor beta chain was seen once. The CDR3 consists of 14 residues. V shed 7 bases and J shed 0 bases, with 12 bases lying between them. Looked up from germline, CDR1 is SNHLY and CDR2 is FYNNEI. Source study methods: Cell counts per sample came from amplifying reference gene primers. TCRdb's table, derived via immunoSEQ multiplex PCR, lists solely in-frame clones and lacks some. V, J and clone size are those of that table, while D and trimming were read from the DNA. Seen here are a few hundred thousand clones, roughly four fifths observed once, and the top ten hold just under 7.5%. This record belongs to a study of blood T cell repertoires in COVID-19.

This TCR was sampled from a woman aged 45-65 years with acute or convalescent COVID-19. What was sequenced was peripheral blood. V is TRBV2 and J is TRBJ1-1, with D maybe TRBD1 (6 bases). CDR3 protein: CASKLQGLNTEAFF. The DNA of the CDR3 is TGTGCCAGCAAATTACAGGGATTGAACACTGAAGCTTTCTTT.